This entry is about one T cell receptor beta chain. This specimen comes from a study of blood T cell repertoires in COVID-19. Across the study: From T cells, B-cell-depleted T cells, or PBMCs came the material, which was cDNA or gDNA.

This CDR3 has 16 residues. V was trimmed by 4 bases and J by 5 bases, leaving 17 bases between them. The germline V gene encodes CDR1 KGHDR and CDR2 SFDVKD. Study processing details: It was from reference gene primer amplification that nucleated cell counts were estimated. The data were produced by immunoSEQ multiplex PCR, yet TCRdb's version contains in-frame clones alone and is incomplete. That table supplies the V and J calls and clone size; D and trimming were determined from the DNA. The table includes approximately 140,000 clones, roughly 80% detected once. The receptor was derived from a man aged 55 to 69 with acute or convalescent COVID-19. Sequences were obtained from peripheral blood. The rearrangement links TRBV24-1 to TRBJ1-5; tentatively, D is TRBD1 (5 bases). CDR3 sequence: CATSDPSRGDYQPQHF. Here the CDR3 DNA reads TGTGCCACCAGTGACCCCTCCCGGGGGGATTATCAGCCCCAGCATTTT.